This T cell receptor (beta chain) derives from a study of blood T cell repertoires in COVID-19. Study-level background: Samples representing acute and convalescent COVID-19 were sourced from the United States, Italy and Spain. Sources were T cells, B-cell-depleted T cells, or PBMCs; the material itself was cDNA or gDNA.

Study processing details: How many nucleated cells were present was estimated from reference gene primer amplification. Assay used: immunoSEQ multiplex PCR; TCRdb lists only in-frame clones, some missing. That table gives V, J and clone size, and the DNA gave D and trimming. The table includes about 97,000 clones, 90% detected once. This CDR3 has 14 residues. The germline V gene encodes CDR1 LNHNV and CDR2 YYDKDF (reference sequence). Concerning this clone: At one end the junction does not follow the germline gene, possibly because of a read error.

The sample comprised peripheral blood. The clonotype originates from a man aged 60-69 years with acute or convalescent COVID-19. The chain is built from TRBV15 and TRBJ2-5; D gene uncertain. CDR3 region: CATGRSSRRETQYF. The CDR3 nucleotides read TGTGCCACCGGCAGGTCGAGCCGGAGAGAGACCCAGTACTTC.